The 14 T cell receptor beta chains below all came from one sample that was sequenced in a study of siplizumab effects on memory and regulatory T cells. TCRdb keeps only in-frame clones here, not all; method: immunoSEQ multiplex PCR. Seen here are 85,000 to 95,000 clones, nearly 95% observed once, and the top ten hold around 0.3%. Source material: non-Treg CD4+ T cells sorted from blood. The origin of the receptors is a human donor in good health.

Points on this clone: The junction and the germline gene differ at one end; a read error may be behind it. The gene calls are TRBV6-5 and TRBJ2-7; perhaps TRBD1 as D (5 bases). Germline values: CDR1 MNHEY, CDR2 SVGAGI. This CDR3 contains 16 residues. The CDR3 nucleotides read TGTGCCAGCAGTTACTCGAGACAGTTGCCAACCTACGTGCAGTACTTC. Its translation: CASSYSRQLPTYVQYF.

V usage is TRBV10-3 and J usage is TRBJ2-7, with 8 bases fitting TRBD1. V shed 4 bases and J 3 bases; nucleotides not matched to a gene: 8. There are 15 residues in the CDR3. Per germline, CDR1 ENHRY and CDR2 SYGVKD. This CDR3 is CAISGGQGGYYEQYF. Written as DNA, the CDR3 is TGTGCCATCAGTGGTGGACAGGGTGGTTACTACGAGCAGTACTTC.

The chain employs TRBV19 and TRBJ2-7, with 9 bases lining up with TRBD1. V was clipped by 5 bases and J by 2 bases; unmatched bases: 4. The length of the CDR3 is 14 residues. Germline lookup yields CDR1 LNHDA and CDR2 SQIVND (reference sequence). CDR3 nucleotide sequence: TGTGCCAGTAGTCCGGGACAGGGTACCTACGAGCAGTACTTC. It encodes CASSPGQGTYEQYF.

The chain recombines TRBV5-1 with TRBJ2-1; 16 nucleotides line up with TRBD2. V lost 0 bases to trimming and J lost 6 bases; unmatched junction nucleotides: 9. In germline, CDR1 is SGHRS, CDR2 YFSETQ. This CDR3 contains 19 residues. The CDR3 DNA reads TGCGCCAGCAGCTTGGCTACGGGACTAGCGGGAGGGCCAAGCAATGAGCAGTTCTTC. The encoded protein is CASSLATGLAGGPSNEQFF.

The chain uses TRBV2 and TRBJ1-3, with D unclear. This CDR3 contains 16 residues. Germline V gives CDR1 SNHLY, CDR2 FYNNEI. V gave up 2 bases and J gave up 4 bases, with 15 bases separating them. CDR3 DNA: TGTGCCAGCAGTGAACAACTACTTACTCTAGGAAACACCATATATTTT. Its translation: CASSEQLLTLGNTIYF.

The V and J genes are TRBV5-4 and TRBJ1-1; D is possibly TRBD1 (5 bases). Germline V gives CDR1 SGHNT, CDR2 YYREEE (reference sequence). This CDR3 is built from 14 residues. With 4 bases removed from V and 4 bases from J, the gap between germline ends came to 14 bases. The CDR3 region is CASSVDNFSTEAFF. The CDR3 region has the DNA TGTGCCAGCAGCGTGGACAATTTTTCCACTGAAGCTTTCTTT.

V is TRBV19 and J is TRBJ1-6, with D possibly matching TRBD1 (5 bases). With 8 bases removed from V and 9 bases from J, the gap between germline ends came to 17 bases. Germline-derived CDR1 and CDR2 are LNHDA and SQIVND (reference sequence). The CDR3 has 14 residues. This CDR3 reads CASAVGTELSPLHF. CDR3 nucleotides: TGTGCCAGTGCCGTCGGGACGGAGCTTTCACCCCTCCACTTT.

This chain links TRBV6-1 with TRBJ2-2; 7 bases are shared with TRBD1. Germline CDR1 and CDR2: MNHNS and SASEGT. V lost 4 bases, J lost 0 bases, and 11 bases stayed unmatched. The CDR3 has 18 residues. The CDR3 sequence: CASSVTPWGTANTGELFF. CDR3 DNA: TGTGCCAGCAGTGTGACCCCCTGGGGGACAGCGAACACCGGGGAGCTGTTTTTT.

This clone appeared a single time. The genes are TRBV29-1 and TRBJ2-2; 7 bases fit TRBD2. CDR3 length equals 15 residues. Per the germline V gene, CDR1 is SQVTM and CDR2 is ANQGSEA. The V gene end was trimmed by 2 bases and the J gene end by 4 bases; junction bases not matched to a gene: 7. CDR3: CSVEWGGPGTGELFF. The CDR3 bases are TGCAGCGTTGAATGGGGAGGGCCCGGCACCGGGGAGCTGTTTTTT.

V is TRBV2 and J is TRBJ2-1, with 11 bases lining up with TRBD2. This CDR3 region has 18 residues. V lost 5 bases and J lost 0; bases outside the gene matches: 9. The germline CDR1 and CDR2 sequences are SNHLY and FYNNEI. The CDR3 is CASSPGLAEESSYNEQFF. DNA of the CDR3: TGTGCCAGCAGTCCGGGACTAGCGGAGGAGAGCTCCTACAATGAGCAGTTCTTC. The entire variable domain, with the rest obtained from reference TRBV2 and TRBJ2-1, is as follows: EPEVTQTPSHQVTQMGQEVILRCVPISNHLYFYWYRQILGQKVEFLVSFYNNEISEKSEIFDDQFSVERPDGSNFTLKIRSTKLEDSAMYFCASSPGLAEESSYNEQFFGPGTRLTVL.

The rearrangement joins TRBV5-4 to TRBJ1-1, with 10 bases lining up with TRBD1. The germline V gene has CDR1 SGHNT and CDR2 YYREEE (reference sequence). There are 16 residues in the CDR3. J lost 7 bases, V lost 0 bases, and 9 bases had no gene match. The CDR3 sequence is CASSLGSPTGGFEAFF. The DNA for the CDR3 is TGTGCCAGCAGCTTGGGGTCCCCGACAGGGGGCTTTGAAGCTTTCTTT.

The CDR3 protein is CASSAQTGRRGNEQFF. The CDR3 DNA reads TGCGCCAGCAGTGCCCAGACAGGGCGTAGAGGGAATGAGCAGTTCTTC. The chain combines TRBV10-1 with TRBJ2-1; 7 nucleotides match TRBD1. The CDR3 length is 16 residues. V was clipped by 4 bases and J by 7 bases; unmatched bases: 13. Germline assignment: CDR1 WNHNN and CDR2 SYGVQD (reference sequence).

V is TRBV19 and J is TRBJ2-7; D is possibly TRBD2 (5 bases). The length of the CDR3 is 14 residues. Per germline, CDR1 LNHDA and CDR2 SQIVND (reference sequence). Trimming stripped 1 base from V and 2 bases from J, with 9 bases between. The CDR3 DNA is TGTGCCAGTAGTATAGTTTCCGGGACCTACGAGCAGTACTTC. It specifies CASSIVSGTYEQYF. The whole variable domain, remainder taken from reference TRBV19 and TRBJ2-7, is DGGITQSPKYLFRKEGQNVTLSCEQNLNHDAMYWYRQDPGQGLRLIYYSQIVNDFQKGDIAEGYSVSREKKESFPLTVTSAQKNPTAFYLCASSIVSGTYEQYFGPGTRLTVT.

The chain couples TRBV10-3 to TRBJ2-7; 10 bases are a match to TRBD1. V trimming: 2 bases; J trimming: 1 base; junction bases outside the gene matches: 2. CDR3 length: 15 residues. The germline CDR1 and CDR2 sequences are ENHRY and SYGVKD. CDR3 sequence reads: CAISEDRGLSYEQYF. The CDR3 bases are TGTGCCATCAGTGAGGACAGGGGGCTATCCTACGAGCAGTACTTC.